The clone carrying this T cell receptor beta chain was seen repeatedly, ten times or more. The germline V gene has CDR1 KGHSH and CDR2 LQKENI. Trimming stripped 7 bases from V and 0 bases from J, with 7 bases between. This CDR3 is 13 amino acids long. From the RACE reads, TCRdb called clonotypes with MiXCR, one entry per CDR3 protein. The sample records tens of thousands of distinct CDR3 sequences, under 11% being singletons. The source of the sample is a study of human T cells and chemical hapten exposure. The time point was: patch test 2, 6 weeks after DPC sensitization. The treatment denotes: therapeutic diphenylcyclopropenone sensitization with weekly scalp DPC.

Sequences were derived from whole blood, sampled in connection with sensitization to the hapten diphenylcyclopropenone (DPC). This TCR derives from a woman aged 50 to 65 with alopecia areata. Some clones in this sample may be carry-over from other donors' samples. The chain recombines TRBV18 with TRBJ2-1; D gene ambiguous. The CDR3 region has the DNA TGTGCCAGCTTAAAGGACTCCTACAATGAGCAGTTCTTC. This translates into CASLKDSYNEQFF.